Shown below are 21 T cell receptor beta chains from a single sample sequenced in a study of blood T cell repertoires in COVID-19. The assay was immunoSEQ multiplex PCR, and TCRdb's table has in-frame clones only and misses some. The sample has over 120,000 clones, around 89% seen once. What was sequenced was peripheral blood. The receptors stem from a man aged 60 to 75 with active or convalescent COVID-19.

This sequence joins TRBV12-3 or TRBV12-4 and TRBJ1-3; D is uncertain. Trimming removed 8 bases from V and 1 base from J, with 9 bases in between. This CDR3 is 13 amino acids long. The CDR3 loop reads CASRPTSGNTIYF. CDR3 DNA sequence: TGTGCCAGCCGTCCTACTTCTGGAAACACCATATATTTT.

V gene TRBV19 combines with J gene TRBJ2-5; TRBD1 aligns across 10 bases. CDR1 LNHDA and CDR2 SQIVND come from the germline V gene (reference sequence). The J segment lost 4 bases and the V segment lost 3 bases, leaving 8 bases of the junction unmatched. This CDR3 contains 16 residues. In DNA, the CDR3 is TGTGCCAGTAGTATTGGGACAGGGGATGGGGCAGAGACCCAGTACTTC. Protein product: CASSIGTGDGAETQYF.

J is TRBJ2-2 and V is TRBV7-2, with a weak D call TRBD2 (5 bases). This CDR3 spans 15 amino acids. Germline V gene sequence: CDR1 SGHTA, CDR2 FQGNSA. Trimming took off 3 bases at V and 1 base at J, with 9 bases between the two ends. CDR3: CASSLRAGNTGELFF. CDR3 sequence (DNA): TGTGCCAGCAGCTTGAGGGCAGGGAACACCGGGGAGCTGTTTTTT.

This clone showed up just a few times. J is TRBJ1-2 and V is TRBV7-2, with D uncertain. The CDR3 extends over 15 amino acids. The germline V gene has CDR1 SGHTA and CDR2 FQGNSA. Between the trimmed V and J ends, which lost 5 bases and 0 bases, there was a span of 13 bases. The CDR3 DNA is TGTGCCAGCAGCCCTAGATCCTTCTCTAACTATGGCTACACCTTC. The encoded protein is CASSPRSFSNYGYTF.

The chain links TRBV4-2 to TRBJ2-7, with 8 nucleotides matching TRBD2. The junction had 8 bases not matched to a gene; V was cut back by 1 base and J by 6 bases. Germline CDR1 reads LGHNA; CDR2 reads YNFKEQ. CDR3 length equals 15 residues. CDR3 sequence (DNA): TGTGCCAGCAGCCAAGTGCGGGGGGCGGAAGGCGAGCAGTACTTC. Its protein product is CASSQVRGAEGEQYF.

The genes are TRBV4-2 and TRBJ2-7; 7 positions match TRBD1. There are 14 residues in the CDR3. The V and J ends lost 0 bases and 4 bases, in that order; junction bases with no gene match: 3. Germline V CDR1 and CDR2: LGHNA, YNFKEQ. CDR3: CASSQDPGGYEQYF. CDR3 nucleotide sequence: TGTGCCAGCAGCCAAGATCCAGGGGGTTACGAGCAGTACTTC.

This clone has just one count. The chain combines TRBV7-2 with TRBJ2-3; a possible D gene is TRBD1 (5 bases). The CDR3 has 16 amino acids. V shed 1 base and J shed 2 bases, with 13 bases lying between them. Germline V gives CDR1 SGHTA, CDR2 FQGNSA. The CDR3 DNA is TGTGCCAGCAGCTTAGGGGCAGGGTTATACACAGATACGCAGTATTTT. Protein: CASSLGAGLYTDTQYF.

The rearrangement links TRBV7-2 to TRBJ2-7; 7 bases fit TRBD1. Germline trimming cut 1 base from V and 2 bases from J; bases unmatched to any gene: 2. The CDR3 has 14 residues. Per germline, CDR1 SGHTA and CDR2 FQGNSA. In DNA, the CDR3 is TGTGCCAGCAGCTTAGTAGGGACAGCCTACGAGCAGTACTTC. Translated: CASSLVGTAYEQYF.

The chain employs TRBV28 and TRBJ1-2; perhaps TRBD1 as D (5 bases). Per germline, CDR1 MDHEN and CDR2 SYDVKM. V shed 2 bases and J shed 2 bases, with 9 bases lying between them. CDR3 size: 14 residues. In DNA form, the CDR3 reads TGTGCCAGCAGTTTAGTCAGGACAAACTATGGCTACACCTTC. This sequence encodes CASSLVRTNYGYTF.

The chain employs TRBV9 and TRBJ2-1; TRBD2 aligns across 7 bases. Germline values: CDR1 SGDLS, CDR2 YYNGEE. CDR3 length equals 15 residues. After removal of 0 bases from V and 3 bases from J, the junction contained 3 bases not matched to a gene. The CDR3 is CASSVEGGSYNEQFF. CDR3 nucleotide sequence: TGTGCCAGCAGCGTAGAGGGCGGGAGCTACAATGAGCAGTTCTTC.

The chain employs TRBV7-6 and TRBJ2-3; 8 positions match TRBD1. Germline CDR1 is SGHVS and CDR2 is FNYEAQ. This CDR3 comprises 18 residues. V shed 1 base and J 0 bases; nucleotides not matched to a gene: 9. Written as DNA, the CDR3 is TGTGCCAGCAGCTTAGGATGGAGACGGACAGGGAGCACAGATACGCAGTATTTT. Translated, it gives CASSLGWRRTGSTDTQYF.

The DNA of the CDR3 is TGTGCCAGCAGACCCCGACTGAGTGCCTCCGGCACAGATACGCAGTATTTT. Translated, it gives CASRPRLSASGTDTQYF. The chain carries TRBV28 and TRBJ2-3; D is unclear. Germline V gives CDR1 MDHEN, CDR2 SYDVKM. Deletions cut 6 bases from V and 1 base from J, with 20 bases between. This CDR3 spans 17 amino acids.

The chain combines TRBV28 with TRBJ1-2; D is unclear. Germline-derived CDR1 and CDR2 are MDHEN and SYDVKM. Trimming removed 6 bases from V and 2 bases from J, with 10 bases in between. The CDR3 loop spans 13 amino acids. The CDR3 DNA sequence: TGTGCCAGCAGATTAGGAGGGAACTATGGCTACACCTTC. Its protein is CASRLGGNYGYTF.

V usage is TRBV5-1 and J usage is TRBJ2-7; D is unclear. The CDR3 extends over 15 amino acids. CDR1 is SGHRS and CDR2 is YFSETQ in the germline V gene. Trimming removed 5 bases from V and 3 bases from J, with 18 bases in between. CDR3 nucleotides: TGCGCCAGCAGACCCGGGTTTCCCTCGGTCTACGAGCAGTACTTC. Translated, it gives CASRPGFPSVYEQYF.

V and J are TRBV27 and TRBJ1-2, with D possibly TRBD1 on 5 matching bases. Germline V lookup: CDR1 MNHEY, CDR2 SMNVEV (reference sequence). Trimming pared 10 bases from V and 4 bases from J, leaving 13 bases between. This CDR3 is 12 amino acids long. CDR3 in amino acids: CATSQGGYGYTF. CDR3 in DNA: TGTGCCACATCTCAGGGAGGCTATGGCTACACCTTC.

V and J are TRBV5-8 and TRBJ1-2, with D perhaps TRBD1 (6 bases). V was trimmed by 10 bases and J by 8 bases, leaving 18 bases between them. Germline CDR1 reads SGHTS; CDR2 reads YDEGEE. The CDR3 has 12 residues. The CDR3 sequence is CALSWGGRGYTF. The CDR3 DNA is TGTGCCCTCAGTTGGGGGGGCCGGGGCTACACCTTC.

The V call is TRBV7-9, the J call TRBJ2-2, with D hard to call. The V gene's germline CDR1 is SEHNR and CDR2 FQNEAQ (reference sequence). Trimming stripped 1 base from V and 5 bases from J, with 5 bases between. The CDR3 runs to 13 residues. In DNA, the CDR3 is TGTGCCAGCAGCTTAGTACAGACCGGGGAGCTGTTTTTT. Translation gives CASSLVQTGELFF.

The DNA for the CDR3 is TGTGCCAGCAGCCAAGGTTCCCCTGGGAGAAATACGCAGTATTTT. Translated: CASSQGSPGRNTQYF. The V call is TRBV3-1 (or the pseudogene TRBV3-2), the J call TRBJ2-3; a weak D match, TRBD2 (5 bases). The CDR3 runs to 15 residues. Deletions cut 1 base from V and 7 bases from J, with 15 bases between. Germline V gene lookup returns CDR1 LGHDT and CDR2 YNNKEL (reference sequence).

A few counts support this clone. The chain employs TRBV23-1 and TRBJ2-5, with TRBD2 as a possible D gene (6 bases). TRBV23-1 is designated an ORF whose function remains uncertain. There are 14 residues in the CDR3. V lost 1 base, J lost 5 bases, and 11 bases lay in between. For the CDR3, the DNA is TGCGCCAGCAGTCAATTTGCAGGGAGGGAGACCCAGTACTTC. Amino acids: CASSQFAGRETQYF.

The chain uses TRBV5-4 and TRBJ2-5; TRBD2 agrees at 10 bases. Per the germline V gene, CDR1 is SGHNT and CDR2 is YYREEE (reference sequence). The CDR3 contains 16 residues. J was trimmed by 5 bases and V by 1 base; bases with no gene match: 8. The CDR3 protein is CASSLLSGGAVETQYF. CDR3 sequence (DNA): TGTGCCAGCAGCTTGCTCAGCGGGGGGGCGGTGGAGACCCAGTACTTC.

The rearrangement joins TRBV6-2 or TRBV6-3 to TRBJ1-4; 7 positions match TRBD1. The CDR3 is 16 amino acids. The V gene's germline CDR1 is MNHEY and CDR2 SVGEGT. The V and J ends lost 5 bases and 4 bases, in that order; junction bases with no gene match: 10. The CDR3 here is CASSPFSTGNNEKLFF. Here the CDR3 DNA reads TGTGCCAGCAGTCCCTTTTCGACAGGGAATAATGAAAAACTGTTTTTT.